Below are 26 T cell receptor beta chains sequenced from a single sample in a study of OX40 agonist ivuxolimab in advanced cancers. Produced via immunoSEQ multiplex PCR; TCRdb's table is partial and in-frame only. The sample has 75,000 to 100,000 clones; 84% are singletons. The specimen comprised CD4+ or CD8+ T cells sorted from blood, sampled in a trial of the OX40 agonist ivuxolimab. The receptor source for this set is an adult with an advanced solid tumor such as melanoma, head and neck, liver or kidney cancer.

The chain is built from TRBV23-1 and TRBJ2-7; D uncertain. TRBV23-1 qualifies as an ORF whose function is uncertain. V was shortened by 2 bases and J by 5 bases, with 19 bases between the two germline ends. The CDR3 has 16 amino acids. CDR3 protein: CASSQQKGLGSDEQYF. CDR3 nucleotides: TGCGCCAGCAGTCAACAAAAGGGTCTGGGTTCCGACGAGCAGTACTTC.

The V call is TRBV7-9, the J call TRBJ1-4; a weak D match, TRBD1 (6 bases). V was cut by 2 bases and J by 4 bases, with 11 bases left in between. The CDR3 consists of 15 residues. CDR1 and CDR2 (germline): SEHNR, FQNEAQ (reference sequence). The CDR3 DNA reads as TGTGCCAGCAGCTTAAACAGGGTCGGTAATGAAAAACTGTTTTTT. Translated: CASSLNRVGNEKLFF.

The V gene is TRBV29-1, the J gene TRBJ2-2, with D possibly TRBD2 on 5 matching bases. The CDR3 runs 14 residues. CDR1 is SQVTM, CDR2 ANQGSEA, per germline. V was trimmed by 4 bases and J by 6 bases, leaving 15 bases between them. The CDR3 region has the DNA TGCAGCGTTGTGGTGGGAGTGGGTTCCGGGGAGCTGTTTTTT. Its protein product is CSVVVGVGSGELFF.

The gene calls are TRBV7-9 and TRBJ2-5, with 8 bases matching TRBD2. Germline CDR1 SEHNR, CDR2 FQNEAQ (reference sequence). V shed 1 base and J 5 bases; nucleotides not matched to a gene: 6. The CDR3 runs to 15 residues. The CDR3 DNA sequence: TGTGCCAGCAGCTTAGGAGCGGGAGAGTTGGAGACCCAGTACTTC. Protein product: CASSLGAGELETQYF.

The J gene is TRBJ1-1, the V gene TRBV7-3; unclear D gene. V was shortened by 1 base and J by 2 bases, with 5 bases between the two germline ends. Germline values: CDR1 SGHTA, CDR2 FQGTGA. The CDR3 has 13 residues. CDR3 sequence reads: CASSLIGNTEAFF. The CDR3 DNA follows: TGTGCCAGCAGCTTAATAGGTAACACTGAAGCTTTCTTT.

The chain uses TRBV30 and TRBJ2-6, with D perhaps TRBD1 or TRBD2 (5 bases each). Trimming pared 4 bases from V and 4 bases from J, leaving 17 bases between. The V gene's germline CDR1 is GTSNPN and CDR2 SVGIG (reference sequence). CDR3 length: 16 residues. The CDR3 protein is CAWTPPLGDGANVLTF. CDR3 DNA: TGTGCCTGGACCCCCCCGTTAGGGGACGGGGCCAACGTCCTGACTTTC.

The chain joins TRBV5-6 to TRBJ2-7; unclear D gene. Germline-derived CDR1 and CDR2 are SGHDT and YYEEEE. V was clipped by 3 bases and J by 2 bases, with 9 bases between them. CDR3 length: 13 residues. The CDR3 sequence: CASSSTTAYEQYF. The CDR3 DNA follows: TGTGCCAGCAGCTCGACAACCGCCTACGAGCAGTACTTC.

The rearrangement joins TRBV11-3 to TRBJ2-7, with 8 nucleotides matching TRBD2. V gave up 3 bases and J gave up 3 bases; unmatched junction bases: 1. This CDR3 region has 13 residues. Germline CDR1 SGHNT, CDR2 YENEEA. Here the CDR3 DNA reads TGTGCCAGCAGCTTCACTAGCGGCTACGAGCAGTACTTC. Amino acid sequence: CASSFTSGYEQYF.

The chain recombines TRBV5-8 with TRBJ2-1; D call uncertain. Germline V CDR1 and CDR2: SGHTS, YDEGEE. The CDR3 extends over 15 amino acids. Deletions cut 0 bases from V and 4 bases from J, with 11 bases between. As DNA, the CDR3 is TGTGCCAGCAGCTTGGGAGCAGGTATTTACAATGAGCAGTTCTTC. Its translation is CASSLGAGIYNEQFF.

The chain recombines TRBV10-3 with TRBJ1-1, with 7 bases identical to TRBD1. In germline, CDR1 is ENHRY, CDR2 SYGVKD. This CDR3 has 13 residues. V dropped 10 bases and J dropped 3; count of bases not matched to a gene: 8. CDR3 region: CATQVTGHTEAFF. The CDR3 DNA reads as TGTGCCACTCAAGTGACAGGGCACACTGAAGCTTTCTTT.

V is TRBV5-6 and J is TRBJ1-3, with D unresolved. The germline gives CDR1 SGHDT, CDR2 YYEEEE. V lost 0 bases to trimming and J lost 6 bases, with 10 bases between them. The CDR3 length is 14 residues. The CDR3 bases are TGTGCCAGCAGCTTGGCGCCAGTAGAAAACACCATATATTTT. Translating it yields CASSLAPVENTIYF. Filled out from reference TRBV5-6 and TRBJ1-3, the complete variable domain reads DAGVTQSPTHLIKTRGQQVTLRCSPKSGHDTVSWYQQALGQGPQFIFQYYEEEERQRGNFPDRFSGHQFPNYSSELNVNALLLGDSALYLCASSLAPVENTIYFGEGSWLTVV.

The chain links TRBV19 to TRBJ1-1; 7 nucleotides match TRBD1. The CDR3 runs to 15 residues. Germline CDR1 reads LNHDA; CDR2 reads SQIVND (reference sequence). The junction had 10 bases not matched to a gene; V was cut back by 5 bases and J by 4 bases. This CDR3 is CASSPTGFRSTEAFF. The DNA for the CDR3 is TGTGCCAGTAGTCCGACAGGGTTCAGGAGCACTGAAGCTTTCTTT.

This clone was detected once. This rearrangement joins TRBV29-1 to TRBJ1-2; 11 bases match TRBD1. Unmatched junction bases numbered 9, after V lost 6 bases and J lost 6 bases. The CDR3 is made up of 14 amino acids. The germline CDR1 and CDR2 sequences are SQVTM and ANQGSEA. CDR3 residues: CSVWTGGYKDGYTF. DNA of the CDR3: TGCAGCGTATGGACAGGGGGCTACAAGGATGGCTACACCTTC.

The chain employs TRBV7-8 and TRBJ2-5; no reliable D call. The ends were cut back, 3 bases at V and 1 base at J, with 0 bases in the middle. The CDR3 consists of 11 residues. The germline V gene has CDR1 SGHVS and CDR2 FQNEAQ. The CDR3 sequence: CASSFQETQYF. CDR3 DNA sequence: TGTGCCAGCAGCTTCCAAGAGACCCAGTACTTC.

The chain combines TRBV7-6 with TRBJ1-2; perhaps TRBD1 as D (6 bases). CDR1 and CDR2 from the germline V gene are SGHVS and FNYEAQ. The CDR3 spans 14 residues. V was clipped by 2 bases and J by 6 bases, with 13 bases between them. CDR3 in DNA: TGTGCCAGCAGCTTAACGGGGGCCGGGGATGGCTACACCTTC. The encoded protein is CASSLTGAGDGYTF.

The chain uses TRBV10-1 and TRBJ2-7; D gene ambiguous. The CDR3 is 13 residues long. The germline V and J ends were trimmed by 1 base and 2 bases, with 6 bases remaining between them. Germline values: CDR1 WNHNN, CDR2 SYGVQD (reference sequence). The CDR3 coding sequence is TGCGCCAGCAGTGAGTTGGGCACCTACGAGCAGTACTTC. This encodes CASSELGTYEQYF.

The rearrangement joins TRBV21-1 to TRBJ1-2; the table's D call TRBD1 went unverified against the DNA. TRBV21-1 constitutes a pseudogene. The CDR3 runs to 15 residues. Written as DNA, the CDR3 is TGTGCCAGCAGCTCAGGGCCCCAAGGGGCCTATGGCTACACCTTC. This sequence encodes CASSSGPQGAYGYTF.

CDR3 sequence reads: CASRRGSAQPQHF. CDR3 in DNA: TGTGCCAGCAGGCGGGGTTCCGCTCAGCCCCAGCATTTT. The rearrangement links TRBV6-1 to TRBJ1-5; no clear D. The CDR3 consists of 13 residues. The germline gives CDR1 MNHNS, CDR2 SASEGT. V was trimmed by 6 bases and J by 6 bases, leaving 12 bases between them.

The chain couples TRBV4-2 to TRBJ2-1; D not resolved. Trimming left V 4 bases short and J 9 bases short, with 16 bases between. The CDR3 covers 14 residues. Germline V gene lookup returns CDR1 LGHNA and CDR2 YNFKEQ. CDR3 amino acids: CASSPAQGNSEQFF. As DNA, the CDR3 is TGTGCCAGCAGCCCAGCTCAAGGTAATAGTGAGCAGTTCTTC.

The chain links TRBV6-6 to TRBJ2-7; no firm D call. Trimming took 2 bases from V and 0 from J, leaving 8 bases between them. This CDR3 is built from 14 residues. CDR1 is MNHNY, CDR2 SVGAGI, per germline (reference sequence). CDR3 DNA: TGTGCCAGCAGTTACGAATCTGGCTCCTACGAGCAGTACTTC. It specifies CASSYESGSYEQYF.

This sequence joins TRBV7-6 and TRBJ1-2, with 12 bases matching TRBD1. V shed 5 bases and J 6 bases; nucleotides not matched to a gene: 13. The germline V gene encodes CDR1 SGHVS and CDR2 FNYEAQ. This CDR3 spans 17 amino acids. The CDR3 DNA sequence: TGTGCCAGCAGCGCGTCAAACCCGGGACAGGGGGCGGATGGCTACACCTTC. This translates into CASSASNPGQGADGYTF.

The J gene is TRBJ1-1, the V gene TRBV5-8, with 9 bases fitting TRBD1. CDR3 length: 14 residues. The trim removed 4 bases at V and 11 bases at J, leaving 12 bases unmatched. CDR1 SGHTS and CDR2 YDEGEE come from the germline V gene. This CDR3 is CASSRGTGNVLAFF. In DNA form, the CDR3 reads TGTGCCAGCAGCCGTGGGACAGGGAACGTGCTTGCTTTCTTT.

The chain couples TRBV2 to TRBJ1-1; D is perhaps TRBD1 (6 bases). V was shortened by 2 bases and J by 1 base, with 11 bases between the two germline ends. This CDR3 comprises 15 residues. Germline CDR1 reads SNHLY; CDR2 reads FYNNEI. The CDR3 DNA sequence: TGTGCCAGCAGTGAACAGGGGAGGGAGAACACTGAAGCTTTCTTT. Translation: CASSEQGRENTEAFF.

The gene calls are TRBV29-1 and TRBJ2-1; 7 nucleotides match TRBD2. This CDR3 has 12 amino acids. With V trimmed by 7 bases and J by 3 bases, 3 bases remained unmatched. Germline V lookup: CDR1 SQVTM, CDR2 ANQGSEA. The CDR3 is CSGLADYNEQFF. CDR3 nucleotide sequence: TGCAGCGGCCTAGCGGACTACAATGAGCAGTTCTTC.

This clone was seen a single time. The gene calls are TRBV29-1 and TRBJ1-1; tentatively, D is TRBD1 (5 bases). Trimming removed 6 bases at V and 4 bases at J, with 9 bases between. The CDR3 consists of 11 residues. Germline V gene lookup returns CDR1 SQVTM and CDR2 ANQGSEA. The CDR3 region is CSVWGGTEAFF. The CDR3 DNA reads TGCAGCGTGTGGGGGGGCACTGAAGCTTTCTTT.

The V gene is TRBV6-1, the J gene TRBJ2-1, with D possibly TRBD2 on 7 matching bases. Germline lookup yields CDR1 MNHNS and CDR2 SASEGT. V shed 3 bases and J shed 2 bases, with 11 bases lying between them. The CDR3 covers 15 residues. The CDR3 protein is CASSDDGGPYNEQFF. The CDR3 nucleotides read TGTGCCAGCAGTGACGACGGGGGGCCCTACAATGAGCAGTTCTTC.